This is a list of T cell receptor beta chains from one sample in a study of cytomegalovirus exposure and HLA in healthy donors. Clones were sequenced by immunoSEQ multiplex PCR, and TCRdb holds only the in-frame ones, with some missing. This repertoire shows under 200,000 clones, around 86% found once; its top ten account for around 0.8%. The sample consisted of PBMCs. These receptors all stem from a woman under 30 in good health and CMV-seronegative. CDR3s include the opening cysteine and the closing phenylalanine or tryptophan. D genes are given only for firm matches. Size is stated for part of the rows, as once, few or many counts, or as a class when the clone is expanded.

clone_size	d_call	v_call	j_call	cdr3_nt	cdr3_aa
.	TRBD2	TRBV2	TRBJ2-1	TGTGCCAGCAGTACGGGACTAGCTGTCTATGAGCAGTTCTTC	CASSTGLAVYEQFF
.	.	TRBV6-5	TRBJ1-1	TGTGCCAGCAGCCCTTTCCCCGCGGCGGGAGCTTTCTTT	CASSPFPAAGAFF
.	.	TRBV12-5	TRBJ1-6	TGTGCTAGTGGTTTGCAGGGTTTGGGTAATTCACCCCTCCACTTT	CASGLQGLGNSPLHF
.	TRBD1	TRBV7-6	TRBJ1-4	TGTGCCAGCAGCTTGACAGGGGGCAAGATTGAAAAACTGTTTTTT	CASSLTGGKIEKLFF
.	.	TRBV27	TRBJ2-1	TGTGCCAGCAGTACCGGGACACATAGGCAGTTCTTC	CASSTGTHRQFF
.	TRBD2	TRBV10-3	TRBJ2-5	TGTGCCATCAGTTCCCCGTATACCTTAGCGGGAGAAGAGACCCAGTACTTC	CAISSPYTLAGEETQYF
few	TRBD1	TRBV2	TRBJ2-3	TGTGCCAGCAGAGAGCGGGACAGGGTTACAGATACGCAGTATTTT	CASRERDRVTDTQYF
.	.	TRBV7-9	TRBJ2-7	TGTTCCAGCATCGGGGGAGACTACGAGCAGTACTTC	CSSIGGDYEQYF
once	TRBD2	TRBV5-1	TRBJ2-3	TGCGCCAGCAGCTTGGGGCGGGGGGGCGGAGATACGCAGTATTTT	CASSLGRGGGDTQYF
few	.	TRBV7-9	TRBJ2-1	TGTGCCAGCAGCTCCGCTAGAAATGAGCAGTTCTTC	CASSSARNEQFF
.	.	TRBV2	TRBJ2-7	TGTGCCAGCGGGACTCTGCTAGCTTCCTACGAGCAGTACTTC	CASGTLLASYEQYF
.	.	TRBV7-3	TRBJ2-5	TGTGCCAGCAGTCTCTCAGCGGAAGAGACCCAGTACTTC	CASSLSAEETQYF
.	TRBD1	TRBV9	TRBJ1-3	TGTGCCAGCAGCGGACAGGGAATGGGTCTCGGAAACACCATATATTTT	CASSGQGMGLGNTIYF